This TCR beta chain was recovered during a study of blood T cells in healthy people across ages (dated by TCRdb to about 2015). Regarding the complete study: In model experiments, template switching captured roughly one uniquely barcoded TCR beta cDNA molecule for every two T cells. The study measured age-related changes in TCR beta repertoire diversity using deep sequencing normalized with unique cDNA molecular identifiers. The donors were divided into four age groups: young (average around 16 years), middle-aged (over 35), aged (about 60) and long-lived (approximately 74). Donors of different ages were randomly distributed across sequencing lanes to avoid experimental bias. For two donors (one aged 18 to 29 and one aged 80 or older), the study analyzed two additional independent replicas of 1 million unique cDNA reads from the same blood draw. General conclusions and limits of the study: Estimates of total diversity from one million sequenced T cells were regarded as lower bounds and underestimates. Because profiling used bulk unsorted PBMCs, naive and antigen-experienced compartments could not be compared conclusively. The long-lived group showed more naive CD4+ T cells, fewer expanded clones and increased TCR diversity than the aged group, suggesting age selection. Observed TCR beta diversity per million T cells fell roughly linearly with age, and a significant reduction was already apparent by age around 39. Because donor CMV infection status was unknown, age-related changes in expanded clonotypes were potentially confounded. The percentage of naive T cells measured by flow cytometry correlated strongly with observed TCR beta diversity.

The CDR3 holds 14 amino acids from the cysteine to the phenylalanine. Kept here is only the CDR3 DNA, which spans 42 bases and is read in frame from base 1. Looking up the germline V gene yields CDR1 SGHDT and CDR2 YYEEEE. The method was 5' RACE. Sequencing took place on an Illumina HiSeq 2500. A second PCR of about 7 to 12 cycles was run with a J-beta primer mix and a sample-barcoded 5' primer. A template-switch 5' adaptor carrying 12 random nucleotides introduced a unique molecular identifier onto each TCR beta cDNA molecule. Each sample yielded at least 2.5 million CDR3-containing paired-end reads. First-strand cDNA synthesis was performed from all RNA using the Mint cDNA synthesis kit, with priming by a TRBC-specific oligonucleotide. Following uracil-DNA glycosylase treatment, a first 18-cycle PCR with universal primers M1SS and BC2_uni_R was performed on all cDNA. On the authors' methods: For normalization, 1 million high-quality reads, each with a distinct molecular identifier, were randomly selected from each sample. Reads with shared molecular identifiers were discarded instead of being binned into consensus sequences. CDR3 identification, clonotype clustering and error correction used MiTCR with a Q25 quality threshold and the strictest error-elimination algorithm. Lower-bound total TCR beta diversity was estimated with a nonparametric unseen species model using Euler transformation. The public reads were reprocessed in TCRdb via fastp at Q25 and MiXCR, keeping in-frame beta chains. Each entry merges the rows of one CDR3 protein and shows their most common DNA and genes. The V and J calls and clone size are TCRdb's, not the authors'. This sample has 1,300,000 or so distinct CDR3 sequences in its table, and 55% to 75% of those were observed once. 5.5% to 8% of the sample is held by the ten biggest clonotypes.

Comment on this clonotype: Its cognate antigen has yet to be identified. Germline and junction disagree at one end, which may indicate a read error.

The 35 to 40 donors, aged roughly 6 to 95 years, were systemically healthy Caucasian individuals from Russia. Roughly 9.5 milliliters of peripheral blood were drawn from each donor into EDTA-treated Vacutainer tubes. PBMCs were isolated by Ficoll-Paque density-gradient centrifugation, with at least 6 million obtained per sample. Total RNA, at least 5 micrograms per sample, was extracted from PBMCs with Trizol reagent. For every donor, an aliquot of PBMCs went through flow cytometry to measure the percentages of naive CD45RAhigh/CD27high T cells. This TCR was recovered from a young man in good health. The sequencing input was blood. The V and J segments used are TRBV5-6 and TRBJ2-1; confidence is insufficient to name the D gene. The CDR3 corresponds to CASSLGGSYNERFF. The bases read TGTGCCAGCAGCTTGGGCGGCTCCTACAATGAGCGGTTCTTC.